This T cell receptor (beta chain) came from a study of blood T cell repertoires in COVID-19. From germline, CDR1 is LNHDA and CDR2 SQIVND (reference sequence). J gave up 1 base and V 5 bases, and 3 bases lay outside the gene matches. The CDR3 is made up of 14 amino acids. Here immunoSEQ multiplex PCR was the method, and the copy in TCRdb shows in-frame clones only, minus some. The repertoire includes approximately 75,000 clones, roughly 83% of them detected once, and approximately 6.9% sits in the top ten. Source material: peripheral blood. This TCR derives from a man in his thirties or forties with COVID-19, enrolled during active disease. J is TRBJ1-1 and V is TRBV19; 8 bases map to TRBD1. The CDR3 sequence is CASSRDRTNTEAFF. The DNA for the CDR3 is TGTGCCAGTAGTCGGGACAGGACGAACACTGAAGCTTTCTTT.